The source of this T cell receptor beta chain is a study of breast tumors, draining lymph nodes, adjacent tissues. The study's findings and limits: Luminal-like breast cancer showed significantly greater tumor-nontumor repertoire similarity than basal-like breast cancer did. Data fit most tumor T cells coming from lymph node, expanding in tumor. The lymph node origin of tumor T cells was framed as consistent with a hypothesis, not demonstrated. Tumor repertoires ranked between lymph nodes and nontumor tissue in diversity, with V and J gene preferences.

Regarding this clonotype: Its specificity is not known. The conserved final phenylalanine or tryptophan is absent from the CDR3, which likely points to a read error. The DNA is omitted, as the CDR3 cannot be located on it reliably, and the CDR3 follows TCRdb's listing.

The germline V gene has CDR1 SGDLS and CDR2 YYNGEE. The CDR3 region is 10 residues in length, termini included. Axillary draining lymph nodes of breast cancer patients supplied the node samples. TCRdb called the multiplex PCR reads again in MiXCR, with one record for every CDR3 protein. Here the sample spans some 250,000 distinct CDR3 sequences, under 35% being singletons. This receptor was obtained from a female donor with breast cancer. Some clones in this sample may be carry-over from other donors' samples. This chain uses TRBV9 with TRBJ1-4; the table names TRBD1, a call not compared with the DNA. Source material: axillary lymph node tissue. Here the CDR3 reads CASSPGEGTY.